Following are 25 T cell receptor beta chains from one sample sequenced in a study of neoadjuvant anti-PD-1 for oral cavity cancer. This sample's time point: after neoadjuvant nivolumab, at surgical resection. Profiled with immunoSEQ multiplex PCR; TCRdb holds only in-frame clones, not every one. This table holds approximately 10,000 clones, approximately 59% found once. Sequenced material: PBMCs, taken after nivolumab (anti-PD-1) treatment. These receptors all come from a person aged 40 to 85 with oral cavity squamous cell carcinoma.

In this sample, this clone turned up a few times. The chain recombines TRBV7-2 with TRBJ1-2, with D unresolved. CDR1 and CDR2 (germline): SGHTA, FQGNSA. The CDR3 covers 15 residues. Trimming left V 0 bases short and J 4 bases short, with 12 bases between. The CDR3 here is CASSLARRRSYGYTF. DNA of the CDR3: TGTGCCAGCAGCTTAGCGCGAAGGAGATCCTATGGCTACACCTTC.

This clone was found a few times. This chain uses TRBV18 with TRBJ1-2; tentatively, D is TRBD1 (6 bases). The CDR3 is made up of 14 amino acids. Trimming took off 1 base at V and 1 base at J, with 7 bases between the two ends. CDR1 and CDR2 (germline): KGHSH, LQKENI. The CDR3 here is CASSPQDSNYGYTF. In nucleotides, the CDR3 is TGTGCCAGCTCACCACAGGACAGTAACTATGGCTACACCTTC. The full variable domain, completed using reference TRBV18 and TRBJ1-2, is NAGVMQNPRHLVRRRGQEARLRCSPMKGHSHVYWYRQLPEEGLKFMVYLQKENIIDESGMPKERFSAEFPKEGPSILRIQQVVRGDSAAYFCASSPQDSNYGYTFGSGTRLTVV.

This clone has a handful of counts. The rearrangement links TRBV7-6 to TRBJ1-1; no definite D call. CDR1 and CDR2 (germline): SGHVS, FNYEAQ. Trimming stripped 3 bases from V and 11 bases from J, with 13 bases between. CDR3 length: 12 amino acids. The CDR3 DNA reads as TGTGCCAGCAGCTTGAATATGTTGCCGGCTTTCTTT. Translated: CASSLNMLPAFF.

V is TRBV21-1 and J is TRBJ2-7. TRBV21-1 is a known pseudogene. This CDR3 contains 15 residues. The CDR3 region has the DNA TGTGCCAGCAGCAATAGATACAGGGAGGCAAAGGAGCAGTACTTC. Amino acid sequence: CASSNRYREAKEQYF.

This clone came up a few times. The rearrangement joins TRBV5-1 to TRBJ1-5; D remains ambiguous. CDR3 length: 14 amino acids. Germline V CDR1 and CDR2: SGHRS, YFSETQ. Between the trimmed V and J ends, which lost 2 bases and 5 bases, there was a span of 11 bases. CDR3 in amino acids: CASSLMGEDQPQHF. CDR3 sequence (DNA): TGCGCCAGCAGCTTAATGGGTGAGGATCAGCCCCAGCATTTT.

This clone has only one observation. This chain links TRBV29-1 with TRBJ1-2, with D perhaps matching TRBD1 (6 bases). The V gene's germline CDR1 is SQVTM and CDR2 ANQGSEA. There are 13 residues in the CDR3. The germline V and J ends were trimmed by 4 bases and 3 bases, with 12 bases remaining between them. The CDR3 reads CSVGGGDYYGYTF. CDR3 DNA sequence: TGCAGCGTTGGGGGGGGCGATTACTATGGCTACACCTTC. Drawing the rest from reference TRBV29-1 and TRBJ1-2, the complete variable domain is SAVISQKPSRDICQRGTSLTIQCQVDSQVTMMFWYRQQPGQSLTLIATANQGSEATYESGFVIDKFPISRPNLTFSTLTVSNMSPEDSSIYLCSVGGGDYYGYTFGSGTRLTVV.

This rearrangement joins TRBV6-5 to TRBJ1-2; tentatively, D is TRBD1 (6 bases). CDR1 is MNHEY and CDR2 is SVGAGI in the germline V gene. The CDR3 loop spans 14 amino acids. V was shortened by 3 bases and J by 8 bases, with 16 bases between the two germline ends. The CDR3 region has the DNA TGTGCCAGCAGTTATTTGGACAGTGCTGAGGGCTACACCTTC. Its translation: CASSYLDSAEGYTF.

The genes are TRBV25-1 and TRBJ2-2; the D gene could be TRBD1 or TRBD2 (6 bases each). CDR1 MGHDK and CDR2 SYGVNS come from the germline V gene. The CDR3 contains 15 residues. The V end was cut by 2 bases, the J end by 7 bases, with 14 bases between. This CDR3 is CASSEVRGPHGELFF. The DNA of the CDR3 is TGTGCCAGCAGTGAAGTCCGGGGGCCTCACGGGGAGCTGTTTTTT.

This clone has more than one count but fewer than ten. The chain joins TRBV19 to TRBJ2-2; D is unclear. The CDR3 contains 14 residues. The germline V gene encodes CDR1 LNHDA and CDR2 SQIVND (reference sequence). V lost 3 bases and J 2 bases, leaving 7 bases between the germline ends. Written as DNA, the CDR3 is TGTGCCAGTAGTATTGCGCAAAACACCGGGGAGCTGTTTTTT. Its protein product is CASSIAQNTGELFF.

This rearrangement joins TRBV11-3 to TRBJ1-1, with 8 bases that match TRBD1. The CDR3 runs 13 residues. In germline, CDR1 is SGHNT, CDR2 YENEEA. The V segment lost 8 bases and the J segment 8 bases; nucleotides outside the gene matches: 10. CDR3 nucleotide sequence: TGTGCCAGCGGGGTGACAGGGGTAGGGGAAGCTTTCTTT. It codes for CASGVTGVGEAFF.

V usage is TRBV13 and J usage is TRBJ2-2, with TRBD1 matching 9 bases. Germline loops: CDR1 PRHDT, CDR2 FYEKMQ (reference sequence). V was clipped by 3 bases and J by 5 bases; unmatched bases: 10. The CDR3 runs 17 residues. CDR3 sequence: CASSFSLRDRDTGELFF. The CDR3 nucleotides read TGTGCCAGCAGCTTCTCCCTCCGGGACAGGGATACCGGGGAGCTGTTTTTT.

This clone occurred a few times. The chain has TRBV30 and TRBJ1-2; TRBD1 is a possible D gene (6 bases). Germline CDR1 is GTSNPN and CDR2 is SVGIG (reference sequence). The CDR3 is 13 amino acids. V lost 4 bases to trimming and J lost 4 bases, with 13 bases between them. CDR3 loop: CAWTGEASYGYTF. The CDR3, as DNA: TGTGCCTGGACAGGGGAGGCCTCCTATGGCTACACCTTC.

V and J are TRBV5-1 and TRBJ2-1; D is undetermined. The CDR3 length is 15 residues. V lost 4 bases, J lost 3 bases, and 14 bases lay in between. The germline V gene has CDR1 SGHRS and CDR2 YFSETQ. The CDR3 sequence is CASSQALGSYNEQFF. For the CDR3, the DNA is TGCGCCAGCAGCCAGGCCCTGGGCAGCTACAATGAGCAGTTCTTC.

The rearrangement joins TRBV6-1 to TRBJ2-7; possibly TRBD1 for D (6 bases). V dropped 6 bases and J dropped 5 bases, with 17 bases sitting between them. The CDR3 sequence is 14 residues long. The germline V gene encodes CDR1 MNHNS and CDR2 SASEGT. CDR3 nucleotides: TGTGCCAGCAGCGCTAGCAGGGGATCCAACGAGCAGTACTTC. Translated: CASSASRGSNEQYF.

The CDR3 DNA is TGTGCCAGCATCCTTAGCGGGGCGAACACCGGGGAGCTGTTTTTT. Protein product: CASILSGANTGELFF. This rearrangement joins TRBV28 to TRBJ2-2, with TRBD2 matching 8 bases. The CDR3 totals 15 residues. J lost 0 bases, V lost 7 bases, and 4 bases had no gene match. Germline CDR1 reads MDHEN; CDR2 reads SYDVKM.

Here the CDR3 DNA reads TGTGCCAGCAGCTCTTTGGGACTAGCGGGCACAGATACGCAGTATTTT. It specifies CASSSLGLAGTDTQYF. The V gene is TRBV5-5, the J gene TRBJ2-3; 11 bases fit TRBD2. The CDR3 runs to 16 residues. J gave up 1 base and V 3 bases, and 4 bases lay outside the gene matches. Germline CDR1 reads SGHKS; CDR2 reads YYEKEE (reference sequence).

The table lists this clone with a few counts. The chain combines TRBV2 with TRBJ2-7; D is undetermined. Germline assignment: CDR1 SNHLY and CDR2 FYNNEI. This CDR3 is built from 12 residues. Trimming removed 7 bases from V and 3 bases from J, with 10 bases in between. The CDR3, as DNA: TGTGCCAGCACTCAGGTGAACTACGAGCAGTACTTC. Its protein is CASTQVNYEQYF.

The V and J genes are TRBV6-4 and TRBJ2-2; 13 bases agree with TRBD2. The germline CDR1 and CDR2 sequences are MRHNA and SNTAGT. CDR3 size: 17 residues. Trimming cost V 5 bases and J 3 bases; bases outside gene matches: 6. Here the CDR3 reads CASSRTSGGADTGELFF. DNA for the CDR3: TGTGCCAGCAGTCGCACTAGCGGGGGGGCCGACACCGGGGAGCTGTTTTTT.

This chain uses TRBV5-4 with TRBJ1-4; D unclear. This CDR3 region has 15 residues. Germline V gives CDR1 SGHNT, CDR2 YYREEE (reference sequence). The V end lost 0 bases, the J end lost 6 bases, and 12 bases lay between the germline ends. CDR3 region: CASSLASSLHEKLFF. In nucleotides, the CDR3 is TGTGCCAGCAGCTTGGCGAGCAGCTTGCATGAAAAACTGTTTTTT.

This sequence joins TRBV7-9 and TRBJ1-4; D is unresolved. The CDR3 is 16 amino acids. Per germline, CDR1 SEHNR and CDR2 FQNEAQ (reference sequence). Trimming left V 0 bases short and J 0 bases short, with 8 bases between. The CDR3 region is CASSLAQSATNEKLFF. The DNA for the CDR3 is TGTGCCAGCAGCTTAGCACAGTCTGCAACTAATGAAAAACTGTTTTTT.

Only one count was recorded for this clone. V and J are TRBV27 and TRBJ2-1; D perhaps matches TRBD2 (5 bases). V was clipped by 8 bases and J by 2 bases, with 13 bases between them. CDR1 and CDR2 from the germline V gene are MNHEY and SMNVEV (reference sequence). This CDR3 is built from 14 residues. Written as DNA, the CDR3 is TGTGCCAGCGCCCTACAGCGGACCTACAATGAGCAGTTCTTC. It encodes CASALQRTYNEQFF.

The chain employs TRBV27 and TRBJ1-1; no firm D call. CDR3 size: 15 residues. The germline V gene has CDR1 MNHEY and CDR2 SMNVEV (reference sequence). Trimming stripped 4 bases from V and 5 bases from J, with 17 bases between. The CDR3 DNA follows: TGTGCCAGCAGTTATTCGTCTCTCTCGGGGACTGAAGCTTTCTTT. Translation: CASSYSSLSGTEAFF.

The chain is built from TRBV28 and TRBJ2-7; D remains unclear. The germline V gene encodes CDR1 MDHEN and CDR2 SYDVKM. The CDR3 is 14 residues long. The ends were cut back, 4 bases at V and 6 bases at J, with 16 bases in the middle. CDR3 in amino acids: CASSSGLEDSEQYF. Written as DNA, the CDR3 is TGTGCCAGCAGTTCCGGCCTCGAAGACTCCGAGCAGTACTTC.

This rearrangement joins TRBV6-1 to TRBJ1-6, with D tentatively TRBD1 (5 bases). The CDR3 covers 14 residues. The V end lost 6 bases, the J end lost 10 bases, and 16 bases lay between the germline ends. Germline V gives CDR1 MNHNS, CDR2 SASEGT. CDR3 loop: CASREGSEGSPLHF. The CDR3 DNA follows: TGTGCCAGCAGGGAGGGGAGTGAGGGCTCACCCCTCCACTTT.

The chain employs TRBV6-5 and TRBJ2-7; D gene ambiguous. Germline lookup yields CDR1 MNHEY and CDR2 SVGAGI. The CDR3 has 15 amino acids. Trimming left V 0 bases short and J 2 bases short, with 11 bases between. CDR3 bases: TGTGCCAGCAGTTACTCATTTGTCAGCACCTACGAGCAGTACTTC. Its protein is CASSYSFVSTYEQYF.